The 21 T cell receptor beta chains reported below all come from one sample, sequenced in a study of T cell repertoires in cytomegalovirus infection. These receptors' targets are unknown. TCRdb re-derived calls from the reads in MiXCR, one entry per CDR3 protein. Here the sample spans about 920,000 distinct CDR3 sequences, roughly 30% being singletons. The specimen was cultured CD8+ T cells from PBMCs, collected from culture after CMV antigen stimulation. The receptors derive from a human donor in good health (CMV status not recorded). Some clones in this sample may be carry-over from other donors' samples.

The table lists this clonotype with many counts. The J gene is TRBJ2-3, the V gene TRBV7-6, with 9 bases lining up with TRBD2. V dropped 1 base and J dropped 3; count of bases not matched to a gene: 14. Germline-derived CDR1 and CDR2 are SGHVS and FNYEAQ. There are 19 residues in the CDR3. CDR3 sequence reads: CASSLVVPGGLARTDTQYF. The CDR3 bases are TGTGCCAGCAGCTTAGTAGTCCCCGGTGGACTAGCGAGAACAGATACGCAGTATTTT.

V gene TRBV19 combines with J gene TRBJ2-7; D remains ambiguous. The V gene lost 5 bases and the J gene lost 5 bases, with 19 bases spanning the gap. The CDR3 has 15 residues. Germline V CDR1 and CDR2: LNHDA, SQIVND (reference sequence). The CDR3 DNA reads TGTGCCAGTAGTGCTCCCGGCCCCCCACCCCACGAGCAGTACTTC. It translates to CASSAPGPPPHEQYF.

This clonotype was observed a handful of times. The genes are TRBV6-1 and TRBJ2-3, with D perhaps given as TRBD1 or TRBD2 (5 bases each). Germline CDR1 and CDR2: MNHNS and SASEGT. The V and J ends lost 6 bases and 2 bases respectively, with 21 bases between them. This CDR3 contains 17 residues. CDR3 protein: CASRHGPTGRFTDTQYF. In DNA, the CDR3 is TGTGCCAGCAGACACGGGCCTACGGGACGATTCACAGATACGCAGTATTTT.

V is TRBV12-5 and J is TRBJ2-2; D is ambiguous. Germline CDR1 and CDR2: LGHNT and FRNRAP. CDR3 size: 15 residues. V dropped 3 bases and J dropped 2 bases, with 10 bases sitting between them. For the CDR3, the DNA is TGTGCTAGTGGTTTTAGGGCTCTTAACACCGGGGAGCTGTTTTTT. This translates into CASGFRALNTGELFF.

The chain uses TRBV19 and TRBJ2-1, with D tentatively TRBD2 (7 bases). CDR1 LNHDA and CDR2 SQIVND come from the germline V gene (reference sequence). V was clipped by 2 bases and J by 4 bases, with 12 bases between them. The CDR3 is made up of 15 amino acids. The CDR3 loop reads CASSILGGPYNEQFF. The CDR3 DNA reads TGTGCCAGTAGTATACTCGGGGGGCCGTACAATGAGCAGTTCTTC.

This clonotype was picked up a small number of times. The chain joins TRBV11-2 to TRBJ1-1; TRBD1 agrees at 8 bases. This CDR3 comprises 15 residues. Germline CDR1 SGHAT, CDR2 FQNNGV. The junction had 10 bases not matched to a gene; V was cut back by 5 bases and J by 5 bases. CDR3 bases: TGTGCCAGCAGCAAAGACAGGGGCGGGAAAACTGAAGCTTTCTTT. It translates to CASSKDRGGKTEAFF.

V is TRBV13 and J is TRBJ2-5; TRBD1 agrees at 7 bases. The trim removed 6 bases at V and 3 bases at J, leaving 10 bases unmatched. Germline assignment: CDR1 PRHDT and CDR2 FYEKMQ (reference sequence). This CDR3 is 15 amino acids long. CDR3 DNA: TGTGCCAGCAGTCTGGGTTCCCAGGGGGAAGAGACCCAGTACTTC. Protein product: CASSLGSQGEETQYF.

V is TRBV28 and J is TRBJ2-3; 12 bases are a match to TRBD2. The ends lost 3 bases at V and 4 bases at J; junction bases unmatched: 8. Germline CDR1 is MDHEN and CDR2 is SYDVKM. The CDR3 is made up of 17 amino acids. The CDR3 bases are TGTGCCAGCAGTTTTGAGGCTAGCGGGGGGGCGGCAGATACGCAGTATTTT. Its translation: CASSFEASGGAADTQYF.

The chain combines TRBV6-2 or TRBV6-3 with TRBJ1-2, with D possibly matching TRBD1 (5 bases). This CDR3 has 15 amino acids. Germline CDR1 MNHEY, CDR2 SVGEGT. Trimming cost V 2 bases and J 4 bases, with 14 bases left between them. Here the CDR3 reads CASSYRAGRAYGYTF. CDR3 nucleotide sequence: TGTGCCAGCAGTTACCGGGCAGGGAGGGCCTATGGCTACACCTTC.

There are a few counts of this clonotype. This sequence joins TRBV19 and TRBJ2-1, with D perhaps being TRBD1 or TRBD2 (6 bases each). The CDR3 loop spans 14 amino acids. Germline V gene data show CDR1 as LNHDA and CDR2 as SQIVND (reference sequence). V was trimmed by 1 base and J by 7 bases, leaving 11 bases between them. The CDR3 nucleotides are TGTGCCAGTAGTATAGGGAGGGGGATGAATGAGCAGTTCTTC. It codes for CASSIGRGMNEQFF. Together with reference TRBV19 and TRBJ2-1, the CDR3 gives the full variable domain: DGGITQSPKYLFRKEGQNVTLSCEQNLNHDAMYWYRQDPGQGLRLIYYSQIVNDFQKGDIAEGYSVSREKKESFPLTVTSAQKNPTAFYLCASSIGRGMNEQFFGPGTRLTVL.

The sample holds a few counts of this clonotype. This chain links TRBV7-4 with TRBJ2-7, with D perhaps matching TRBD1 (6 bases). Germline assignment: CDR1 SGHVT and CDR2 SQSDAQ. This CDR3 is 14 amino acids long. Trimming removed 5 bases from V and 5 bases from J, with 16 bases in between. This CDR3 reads CASSPPVGADEQYF. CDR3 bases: TGTGCCAGCAGCCCCCCCGTGGGGGCGGACGAGCAGTACTTC.

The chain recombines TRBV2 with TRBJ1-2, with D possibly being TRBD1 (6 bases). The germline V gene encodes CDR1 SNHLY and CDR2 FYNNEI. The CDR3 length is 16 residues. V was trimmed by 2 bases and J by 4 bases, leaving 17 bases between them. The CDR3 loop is CASSELGGEGVYGYTF. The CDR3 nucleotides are TGTGCCAGCAGTGAACTGGGGGGGGAGGGGGTCTATGGCTACACCTTC.

CDR3 bases: TGTGCCAGCAGTTTAGTGGACAGTGCCTACAATGAGCAGTTCTTC. Its protein is CASSLVDSAYNEQFF. The chain employs TRBV27 and TRBJ2-1, with D possibly TRBD1 on 6 matching bases. This CDR3 spans 15 amino acids. Per germline, CDR1 MNHEY and CDR2 SMNVEV (reference sequence). V was shortened by 2 bases and J by 2 bases, with 10 bases between the two germline ends.

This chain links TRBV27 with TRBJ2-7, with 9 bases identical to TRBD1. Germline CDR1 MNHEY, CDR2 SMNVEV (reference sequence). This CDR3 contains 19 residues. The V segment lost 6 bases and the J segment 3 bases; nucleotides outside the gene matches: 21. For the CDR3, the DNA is TGTGCCAGCAGGTCTTCCGGGACAGGGCTCGTATGGACCCACTACGAGCAGTACGTC. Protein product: CASRSSGTGLVWTHYEQYV.

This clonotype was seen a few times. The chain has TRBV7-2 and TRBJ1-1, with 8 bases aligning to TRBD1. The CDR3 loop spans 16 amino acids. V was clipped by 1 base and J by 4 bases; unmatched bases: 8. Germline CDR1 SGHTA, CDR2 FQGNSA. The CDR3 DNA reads TGTGCCAGCAGCTTAGGGAGCGGACAGGGCATCACTGAAGCTTTCTTT. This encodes CASSLGSGQGITEAFF.

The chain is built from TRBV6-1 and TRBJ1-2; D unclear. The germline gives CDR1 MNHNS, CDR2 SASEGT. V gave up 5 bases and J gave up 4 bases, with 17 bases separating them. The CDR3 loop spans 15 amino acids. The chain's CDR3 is CASSTTLNGGYGYTF. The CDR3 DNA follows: TGTGCCAGCAGTACTACTTTGAATGGAGGCTATGGCTACACCTTC.

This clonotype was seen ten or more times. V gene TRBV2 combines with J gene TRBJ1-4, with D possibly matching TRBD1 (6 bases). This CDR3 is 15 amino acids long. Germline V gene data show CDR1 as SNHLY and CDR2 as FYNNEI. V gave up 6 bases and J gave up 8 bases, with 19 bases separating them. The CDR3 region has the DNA TGTGCCAGCAGCCTAGACCGGGACATCAGCGAAAAACTGTTTTTT. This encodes CASSLDRDISEKLFF.

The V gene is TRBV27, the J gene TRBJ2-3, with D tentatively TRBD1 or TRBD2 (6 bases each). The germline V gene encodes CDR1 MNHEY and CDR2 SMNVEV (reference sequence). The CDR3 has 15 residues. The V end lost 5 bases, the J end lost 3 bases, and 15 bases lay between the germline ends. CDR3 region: CASSVTRGGTDTQYF. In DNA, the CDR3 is TGTGCCAGCAGTGTGACTAGAGGGGGGACAGATACGCAGTATTTT.

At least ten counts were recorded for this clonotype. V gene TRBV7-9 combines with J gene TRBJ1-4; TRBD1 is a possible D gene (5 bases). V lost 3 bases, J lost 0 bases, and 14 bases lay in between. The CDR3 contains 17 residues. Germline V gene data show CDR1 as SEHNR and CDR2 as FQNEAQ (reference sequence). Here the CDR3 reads CASSFPRRGATNEKLFF. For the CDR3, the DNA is TGTGCCAGCAGCTTCCCAAGGAGGGGTGCAACTAATGAAAAACTGTTTTTT.

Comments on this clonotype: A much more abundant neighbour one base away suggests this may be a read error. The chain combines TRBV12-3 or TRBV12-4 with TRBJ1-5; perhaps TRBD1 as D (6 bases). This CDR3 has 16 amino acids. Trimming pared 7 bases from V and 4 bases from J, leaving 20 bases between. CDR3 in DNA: TGTGCCAGCAATCCATCACCTCGACAGGAGAATCAGCCCCAGCATTTT. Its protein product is CASNPSPRQENQPQHF.

The CDR3 here is CASSQAGSGNTIYF. The CDR3 DNA follows: TGTGCCAGCAGCCAAGCAGGGTCTGGAAACACCATATATTTT. This chain joins TRBV14 and TRBJ1-3, with D possibly being TRBD1 (5 bases). The CDR3 loop spans 14 amino acids. CDR1 is SGHDN and CDR2 is FVKESK in the germline V gene. V was shortened by 1 base and J by 1 base, with 5 bases between the two germline ends.